These T cell receptor beta chains were read from a single sample in a study of long-term antiretroviral therapy in people with HIV. Profiling relied on immunoSEQ multiplex PCR, and the TCRdb table lists in-frame clones only, not all of them. This table has fewer than 45,000 clones, about 88% appearing once. The sample was unsorted PBMCs, taken roughly 2.8 years before starting antiretroviral therapy. The receptor source for this set is a woman in her 30s with HIV. Both conserved end residues are trimmed from each CDR3. Fields, in order: V gene, CDR3 length, CDR3 protein.

v_gene: TRBV5-1; len: 16; CDR3aa: ASSAEIQGASAGNTIY
v_gene: TRBV10-3; len: 14; CDR3aa: AISDHVRTVNEVAF
v_gene: TRBV2; len: 10; CDR3aa: ASVGIQETQY
v_gene: TRBV9; len: 13; CDR3aa: ASSVSPGRSYEQY
v_gene: TRBV9; len: 11; CDR3aa: ASSVEGGYTQY
v_gene: TRBV6-4; len: 12; CDR3aa: ASSDGGEGGEAF
v_gene: TRBV2; len: 10; CDR3aa: ASSESHYGYT
v_gene: TRBV5-1; len: 15; CDR3aa: ASSLGHTSSGANVLT
v_gene: TRBV4-1; len: 11; CDR3aa: ASSLRLNYEQY
v_gene: TRBV29-1; len: 12; CDR3aa: SGSAGPNTGELF
v_gene: TRBV5-8; len: 14; CDR3aa: ASSRLGQGAWSPLH
v_gene: TRBV30; len: 13; CDR3aa: AWSVAARRDEKLF
v_gene: TRBV7-9; len: 15; CDR3aa: ASSSPLMLAGASEQF
v_gene: TRBV11-2; len: 12; CDR3aa: ASSLLGFNYGYT
v_gene: TRBV2; len: 14; CDR3aa: ASSGDDLSANYGYT
v_gene: TRBV5-1; len: 13; CDR3aa: ASSLDTGITYEQY
v_gene: TRBV5-6; len: 14; CDR3aa: ASSLRDAGFNYGYT
v_gene: TRBV19; len: 16; CDR3aa: ASSTPDSLIANTGELF
v_gene: TRBV5-1; len: 14; CDR3aa: ASSLGTDASQETQY
v_gene: TRBV7-3; len: 11; CDR3aa: ASSLGFDEKLF
v_gene: TRBV5-4; len: 15; CDR3aa: ASSRPTSGGHTDTQY
v_gene: TRBV30; len: 12; CDR3aa: AWSMTGVREKLF
v_gene: TRBV5-5; len: 14; CDR3aa: ASSLGGAGSYNEQF
v_gene: TRBV30; len: 13; CDR3aa: AWGQGSGSNQPQH
v_gene: TRBV7-3; len: 14; CDR3aa: ASSLITPMNTGELF
v_gene: TRBV6-5; len: 13; CDR3aa: ASSYRDRMNTEAF
v_gene: TRBV6-6; len: 13; CDR3aa: ASNLGGETNQPQH
v_gene: TRBV4-1; len: 14; CDR3aa: ASSQDRTGGWEKLF
v_gene: TRBV6-1; len: 10; CDR3aa: ASSESSPGYT
v_gene: TRBV13; len: 14; CDR3aa: ASSLALAGPYNEQF
v_gene: TRBV6-4; len: 11; CDR3aa: ASSDSASGPQH
v_gene: TRBV11-2; len: 15; CDR3aa: ASSLVGSGGRQETQY
v_gene: TRBV2; len: 12; CDR3aa: ASSQDRLAETQY
v_gene: TRBV9; len: 12; CDR3aa: ASRDLGQGDGYT
v_gene: TRBV29-1; len: 11; CDR3aa: SVENNPDTEAF
v_gene: TRBV29-1; len: 11; CDR3aa: SAGAGMNTEAF
v_gene: TRBV6-1; len: 10; CDR3aa: ASSLDPYGYT
v_gene: TRBV4-1; len: 15; CDR3aa: ASSLRASGVRLDTQY
v_gene: TRBV2; len: 15; CDR3aa: ASSERLLGTSGNTIY
v_gene: TRBV19; len: 13; CDR3aa: ASSTGQGSNSPLH
v_gene: TRBV9; len: 12; CDR3aa: ASGTANSNQPQH
v_gene: TRBV29-1; len: 9; CDR3aa: SGTGNTEAF
v_gene: TRBV5-1; len: 9; CDR3aa: ASSLGGEAF
v_gene: TRBV9; len: 14; CDR3aa: ASSEIGGVNTGELF
v_gene: TRBV10-3; len: 10; CDR3aa: AIGQGNSPLH
v_gene: TRBV11-2; len: 14; CDR3aa: ASADRETYPSDTQY
v_gene: TRBV10-2; len: 15; CDR3aa: ASVSSPGQGIDYGYT
v_gene: TRBV9; len: 12; CDR3aa: ASSAQTTNLGYT
v_gene: TRBV7-3; len: 14; CDR3aa: ASSLGLYPGRETQY
v_gene: TRBV2; len: 13; CDR3aa: ASSDPFDRNTEAF
v_gene: TRBV19; len: 9; CDR3aa: ASSKEYEQY
v_gene: TRBV6-1; len: 10; CDR3aa: AIVGFNEKLF
v_gene: TRBV27; len: 10; CDR3aa: ASSFLGSEAF
v_gene: TRBV5-4; len: 13; CDR3aa: ASSLPGTGSTEAF
v_gene: TRBV7-9; len: 10; CDR3aa: ASRREATEAF